The 13 T cell receptor beta chains in this list originate from one sample, sequenced in a study of blood T cell repertoires in COVID-19. Generated by immunoSEQ multiplex PCR, the TCRdb table keeps only in-frame clones and is missing some. The sample has approximately 12,000 clones; 60% to 75% are singletons. The sequenced material came from peripheral blood. The receptors stem from a man aged 55 to 69 with COVID-19, enrolled during active disease.

The chain is built from TRBV5-4 and TRBJ1-4; no firm D call. Trimming stripped 0 bases from V and 8 bases from J, with 14 bases between. The CDR3 is made up of 15 amino acids. Germline-derived CDR1 and CDR2 are SGHNT and YYREEE (reference sequence). The chain's CDR3 is CASSLAGRSGEKLFF. The CDR3, as DNA: TGTGCCAGCAGCTTGGCGGGTAGGAGTGGGGAAAAACTGTTTTTT.

The chain employs TRBV10-3 and TRBJ1-5, with 7 positions matching TRBD1. Germline CDR1 reads ENHRY; CDR2 reads SYGVKD. With V trimmed by 3 bases and J by 3 bases, 5 bases remained unmatched. This CDR3 region has 15 residues. For the CDR3, the DNA is TGTGCCATCAGTGACCTACAGGGGCCCAATCAGCCCCAGCATTTT. It yields the protein CAISDLQGPNQPQHF.

This clone came up a few times. The rearrangement links TRBV24-1 to TRBJ2-3; 7 bases map to TRBD2. Looked up from germline, CDR1 is KGHDR and CDR2 is SFDVKD. CDR3 length: 15 amino acids. With 3 bases clipped from V and 2 bases from J, the junction kept 4 bases outside the gene matches. As DNA, the CDR3 is TGTGCCACCAGTGATCCGACTAGCCCCACAGATACGCAGTATTTT. This encodes CATSDPTSPTDTQYF.

The V gene is TRBV11-3, the J gene TRBJ2-5; TRBD1 agrees at 7 bases. The germline CDR1 and CDR2 sequences are SGHNT and YENEEA. The trim removed 3 bases at V and 6 bases at J, leaving 10 bases unmatched. This CDR3 spans 15 amino acids. DNA of the CDR3: TGTGCCAGCAGCTTCACAGGGGCCCCGGGAAAGACCCAGTACTTC. It specifies CASSFTGAPGKTQYF.

V is TRBV3-1 (or the pseudogene TRBV3-2) and J is TRBJ2-3; 10 positions match TRBD1. V shed 3 bases, J shed 2 bases, and the junction held 8 bases outside the gene matches. Germline values: CDR1 LGHDT, CDR2 YNNKEL (reference sequence). There are 17 residues in the CDR3. The CDR3 coding sequence is TGTGCCAGCAGCCATGGGACAGGGGCATTGTTCACAGATACGCAGTATTTT. It yields the protein CASSHGTGALFTDTQYF.

This chain connects TRBV24-1 to TRBJ2-1, with 7 bases lining up with TRBD2. J gave up 5 bases and V 3 bases, and 18 bases lay outside the gene matches. From germline, CDR1 is KGHDR and CDR2 SFDVKD. The CDR3 loop spans 19 amino acids. DNA of the CDR3: TGTGCCACCAGTGATCCGAGCGGGGCCGAGGATCACGGACACAATGAGCAGTTCTTC. Translating gives CATSDPSGAEDHGHNEQFF.

J is TRBJ1-5 and V is TRBV6-6; 11 bases match TRBD1. The CDR3 covers 16 residues. In germline, CDR1 is MNHNY, CDR2 SVGAGI (reference sequence). The ends lost 2 bases at V and 4 bases at J; junction bases unmatched: 4. The DNA for the CDR3 is TGTGCCAGCAGTTACACTGGGACAGGGGGTAATCAGCCCCAGCATTTT. It specifies CASSYTGTGGNQPQHF.

This clone was picked up a small number of times. V is TRBV5-4 and J is TRBJ1-1; a weak D match, TRBD1 (6 bases). There are 12 residues in the CDR3. V lost 3 bases to trimming and J lost 5 bases, with 8 bases between them. Germline assignment: CDR1 SGHNT and CDR2 YYREEE (reference sequence). The DNA for the CDR3 is TGTGCCAGCAGCTCCGGACAGACTGAAGCTTTCTTT. It encodes CASSSGQTEAFF.

J is TRBJ2-4 and V is TRBV19, with D hard to call. CDR3 length equals 16 residues. V was shortened by 5 bases and J by 0 bases, with 14 bases between the two germline ends. The germline V gene has CDR1 LNHDA and CDR2 SQIVND (reference sequence). The CDR3 protein is CASSPYTVLAKNIQYF. DNA for the CDR3: TGTGCCAGTAGTCCCTATACAGTCCTAGCCAAAAACATTCAGTACTTC.

The chain has TRBV7-9 and TRBJ1-2; TRBD1 agrees at 10 bases. Per germline, CDR1 SEHNR and CDR2 FQNEAQ (reference sequence). The J segment lost 3 bases and the V segment lost 7 bases, leaving 2 bases of the junction unmatched. This CDR3 spans 13 amino acids. CDR3 sequence: CASTTGGYYGYTF. The CDR3 DNA is TGTGCCAGCACGACAGGGGGCTACTATGGCTACACCTTC.

The chain uses TRBV7-2 and TRBJ2-3; perhaps TRBD1 as D (6 bases). The V gene's germline CDR1 is SGHTA and CDR2 FQGNSA. With 4 bases removed from V and 0 bases from J, the gap between germline ends came to 23 bases. The CDR3 totals 19 residues. The CDR3 DNA is TGTGCCAGCAGCTCCAAAGGGGGAGAAGCGACGGCCAGCACAGATACGCAGTATTTT. Encoded protein: CASSSKGGEATASTDTQYF. Filled out from reference TRBV7-2 and TRBJ2-3, the complete variable domain reads GAGVSQSPSNKVTEKGKDVELRCDPISGHTALYWYRQSLGQGLEFLIYFQGNSAPDKSGLPSDRFSAERTGGSVSTLTIQRTQQEDSAVYLCASSSKGGEATASTDTQYFGPGTRLTVL.

V gene TRBV6-2 or TRBV6-3 combines with J gene TRBJ1-1; D is unresolved. V was shortened by 2 bases and J by 9 bases, with 19 bases between the two germline ends. The V gene's germline CDR1 is MNHEY and CDR2 SVGEGT. This CDR3 has 15 residues. CDR3 amino acids: CASSYRSRGELKAFF. In nucleotides, the CDR3 is TGTGCCAGCAGTTACCGGTCGCGCGGGGAGTTGAAAGCTTTCTTT.

This clone was seen a handful of times. The V call is TRBV18, the J call TRBJ2-5; D is undetermined. Per germline, CDR1 KGHSH and CDR2 LQKENI. The V end was cut by 2 bases, the J end by 1 base, with 5 bases between. The length of the CDR3 is 13 residues. The CDR3 sequence is CASSPSLQETQYF. The CDR3 bases are TGTGCCAGCTCACCATCCCTCCAAGAGACCCAGTACTTC.